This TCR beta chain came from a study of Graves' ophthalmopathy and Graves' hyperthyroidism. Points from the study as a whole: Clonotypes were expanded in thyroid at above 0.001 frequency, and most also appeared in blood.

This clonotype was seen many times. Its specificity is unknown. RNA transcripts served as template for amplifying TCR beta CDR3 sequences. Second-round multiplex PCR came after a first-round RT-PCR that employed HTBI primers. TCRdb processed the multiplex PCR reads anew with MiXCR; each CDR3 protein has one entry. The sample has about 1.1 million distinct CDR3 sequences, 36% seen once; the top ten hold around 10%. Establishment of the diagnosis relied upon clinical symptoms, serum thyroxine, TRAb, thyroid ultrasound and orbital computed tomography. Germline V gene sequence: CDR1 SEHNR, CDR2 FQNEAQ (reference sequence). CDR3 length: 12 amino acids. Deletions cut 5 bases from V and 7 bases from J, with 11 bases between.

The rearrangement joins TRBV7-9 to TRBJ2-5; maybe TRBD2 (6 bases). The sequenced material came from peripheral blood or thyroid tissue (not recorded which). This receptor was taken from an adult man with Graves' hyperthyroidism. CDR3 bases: TGTGCCAGCAGCCGGGACTCCGGGACCCAGTACTTC. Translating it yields CASSRDSGTQYF. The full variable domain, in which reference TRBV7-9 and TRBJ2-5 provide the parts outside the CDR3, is DTGVSQNPRHKITKRGQNVTFRCDPISEHNRLYWYRQTLGQGPEFLTYFQNEAQLEKSRLLSDRFSAERPKGSFSTLEIQRTEQGDSAMYLCASSRDSGTQYFGPGTRLLVL.